This TCR beta chain came from a study of glioma-infiltrating T cells after dendritic cell vaccination. At the level of the study: Treatment, given 2003 to 2012, was autologous tumor lysate-pulsed dendritic cell vaccination. General study results and limits: Longer survival after dendritic cell vaccination followed higher pretreatment TIL content.

Germline values: CDR1 SEHNR, CDR2 FQNEAQ (reference sequence). The CDR3 is made up of 16 amino acids. The V end was cut by 5 bases, the J end by 1 base, with 17 bases between. Profiled with immunoSEQ multiplex PCR; TCRdb holds only in-frame clones, not every one. The sample consists of roughly 41,000 clones, around four fifths of them appearing once. In the case of this clone: Its cognate antigen is unknown.

The sample was blood, taken before dendritic cell vaccination. The sequence was obtained from a human donor with glioblastoma. This chain connects TRBV7-9 to TRBJ2-5; the D gene is possibly TRBD1 (6 bases). CDR3 protein: CASSPTLTRGQETQYF. In nucleotides, the CDR3 is TGTGCCAGCAGCCCCACGTTGACCAGGGGCCAAGAGACCCAGTACTTC.